Below, 24 T cell receptor beta chains from the same sample are listed, as sequenced in a study of blood T cell repertoires in COVID-19. Libraries were prepared by immunoSEQ multiplex PCR; TCRdb keeps only in-frame clonotypes and omits some of them. In the table there are about 210,000 clones, around 81% of which are singletons. Sequenced sample: PBMCs or T cells enriched from blood (not recorded which). The receptors originated from a man aged 25 to 40 with acute COVID-19.

The gene calls are TRBV6-5 and TRBJ2-2; 7 positions match TRBD1. Germline CDR1 reads MNHEY; CDR2 reads SVGAGI. V trimming: 6 bases; J trimming: 3 bases; junction bases outside the gene matches: 4. This CDR3 is 14 amino acids long. The CDR3 DNA reads as TGTGCCAGCAGGACAGGGTTAGACACCGGGGAGCTGTTTTTT. Translated, it gives CASRTGLDTGELFF.

The chain has TRBV6-5 and TRBJ2-7; 9 bases agree with TRBD1. The CDR3 is 14 amino acids. In germline, CDR1 is MNHEY, CDR2 SVGAGI. Trimming took 7 bases from V and 4 from J; bases not matched to a gene: 8. CDR3 nucleotides: TGTGCCAGCAAAAGGACAGGGGAGGCTTACGAGCAGTACTTC. Its protein is CASKRTGEAYEQYF.

This chain links TRBV5-1 with TRBJ1-1, with D tentatively TRBD1 (5 bases). This CDR3 region has 15 residues. The V gene's germline CDR1 is SGHRS and CDR2 YFSETQ. The V and J ends lost 4 bases and 0 bases respectively, with 13 bases between them. DNA for the CDR3: TGCGCCAGCAGCCCCCGGACAAGAATGAACACTGAAGCTTTCTTT. The encoded protein is CASSPRTRMNTEAFF. Full variable domain (rest looked up from reference TRBV5-1 and TRBJ1-1): KAGVTQTPRYLIKTRGQQVTLSCSPISGHRSVSWYQQTPGQGLQFLFEYFSETQRNKGNFPGRFSGRQFSNSRSEMNVSTLELGDSALYLCASSPRTRMNTEAFFGQGTRLTVV.

The genes are TRBV6-5 and TRBJ2-1; D may be TRBD2 (6 bases). Germline V gene sequence: CDR1 MNHEY, CDR2 SVGAGI. The CDR3 has 12 residues. V lost 6 bases, J lost 4 bases, and 7 bases lay in between. CDR3 residues: CASRGTYNEQFF. The CDR3 coding sequence is TGTGCCAGCAGGGGGACTTACAATGAGCAGTTCTTC.

This chain connects TRBV15 to TRBJ2-3, with TRBD1 matching 9 bases. The CDR3 loop spans 16 amino acids. Germline lookup yields CDR1 LNHNV and CDR2 YYDKDF (reference sequence). The trim removed 4 bases at V and 3 bases at J, leaving 8 bases unmatched. CDR3 region: CATSTYPGQGTDTQYF. CDR3 sequence (DNA): TGTGCCACCAGCACGTATCCGGGACAGGGTACAGATACGCAGTATTTT.

The gene calls are TRBV29-1 and TRBJ1-2, with D possibly TRBD1 on 6 matching bases. The V end was cut by 6 bases, the J end by 8 bases, with 25 bases between. The CDR3 runs 15 residues. Germline CDR1 is SQVTM and CDR2 is ANQGSEA. In DNA form, the CDR3 reads TGCAGCGTGGACACGAGGAGTGGCAGGGGAGAGGGCTACACCTTC. It is translated as CSVDTRSGRGEGYTF.

The V gene is TRBV18, the J gene TRBJ1-6; no firm D call. There are 12 residues in the CDR3. V lost 8 bases, J lost 7 bases, and 9 bases lay in between. Germline CDR1 reads KGHSH; CDR2 reads LQKENI. This CDR3 reads CASTSENSPLHF. DNA for the CDR3: TGTGCCAGCACGTCTGAGAATTCACCCCTCCACTTT.

This chain connects TRBV10-3 to TRBJ1-6; 7 nucleotides match TRBD1. CDR3 size: 19 residues. The germline V gene encodes CDR1 ENHRY and CDR2 SYGVKD. The J segment lost 2 bases and the V segment lost 3 bases, leaving 13 bases of the junction unmatched. The CDR3 loop is CAISDAGTASRPYNSPLHF. Written as DNA, the CDR3 is TGTGCCATCAGTGACGCCGGGACAGCCTCTCGACCCTATAATTCACCCCTCCACTTT.

In its sample, this clone was seen once. The V and J genes are TRBV6-5 and TRBJ2-1; TRBD1 is a possible D gene (5 bases). From germline, CDR1 is MNHEY and CDR2 SVGAGI. Trimming took off 5 bases at V and 8 bases at J, with 13 bases between the two ends. There are 13 residues in the CDR3. CDR3 sequence: CASSKDTIHEQFF. The DNA of the CDR3 is TGTGCCAGCAGTAAGGACACTATCCATGAGCAGTTCTTC.

The chain is built from TRBV28 and TRBJ1-3, with 10 bases that match TRBD1. This CDR3 is 13 amino acids long. The J segment lost 8 bases and the V segment lost 4 bases, leaving 2 bases of the junction unmatched. CDR1 is MDHEN, CDR2 SYDVKM, per germline. CDR3 nucleotides: TGTGCCAGCAGTTCCGGGACAGGGGACACCATATATTTT. This sequence encodes CASSSGTGDTIYF.

V usage is TRBV9 and J usage is TRBJ2-5; no definite D call. In germline, CDR1 is SGDLS, CDR2 YYNGEE. The V end lost 4 bases, the J end lost 5 bases, and 18 bases lay between the germline ends. The CDR3 has 15 amino acids. The chain's CDR3 is CASSSEGSGWETQYF. In nucleotides, the CDR3 is TGTGCCAGCAGCTCAGAAGGTTCAGGCTGGGAGACCCAGTACTTC.

The chain links TRBV18 to TRBJ1-1; a possible D gene is TRBD1 (6 bases). CDR1 is KGHSH, CDR2 LQKENI, per germline. V shed 6 bases and J shed 5 bases, with 13 bases lying between them. This CDR3 comprises 13 residues. Here the CDR3 DNA reads TGTGCCAGCTCCCGAAAAGGGGGAACTGAAGCTTTCTTT. This codes for CASSRKGGTEAFF.

This chain connects TRBV4-1 to TRBJ2-2, with a possible D match to TRBD1 (5 bases). Germline loops: CDR1 MGHRA, CDR2 YSYEKL. V was cut by 1 base and J by 7 bases, with 7 bases left in between. This CDR3 has 13 residues. The chain's CDR3 is CASSQGQLGELFF. CDR3 DNA sequence: TGCGCCAGCAGCCAAGGACAGCTCGGGGAGCTGTTTTTT.

This rearrangement joins TRBV12-3 or TRBV12-4 to TRBJ1-5, with a tentative D call TRBD1 (5 bases). The CDR3 is made up of 13 amino acids. V lost 4 bases and J 3 bases, leaving 7 bases between the germline ends. The CDR3 is CASSWGVNQPQHF. In DNA form, the CDR3 reads TGTGCCAGCAGTTGGGGGGTCAATCAGCCCCAGCATTTT.

This sequence joins TRBV6-5 and TRBJ2-7, with D possibly TRBD2 on 5 matching bases. The CDR3 totals 12 residues. Trimming stripped 6 bases from V and 6 bases from J, with 12 bases between. Germline CDR1 and CDR2: MNHEY and SVGAGI. CDR3 in DNA: TGTGCCAGCAGCGGAGGCAGTCTCGAGCAGTACTTC. It codes for CASSGGSLEQYF.

V and J are TRBV10-1 and TRBJ2-3, with D tentatively TRBD2 (6 bases). The V gene lost 6 bases and the J gene lost 2 bases, with 12 bases spanning the gap. CDR1 and CDR2 (germline): WNHNN, SYGVQD (reference sequence). This CDR3 has 14 amino acids. The CDR3, as DNA: TGCGCCAGCAGAGACGGAGGGTACACAGATACGCAGTATTTT. Protein product: CASRDGGYTDTQYF.

The V gene is TRBV28, the J gene TRBJ2-1; D might be TRBD1 (6 bases). Germline V CDR1 and CDR2: MDHEN, SYDVKM. V lost 1 base and J lost 1, with 17 bases in between. The CDR3 length is 18 residues. Written as DNA, the CDR3 is TGTGCCAGCAGTTTATTAGGGGCAGGGGATCTATCCTACAATGAGCAGTTCTTC. This translates into CASSLLGAGDLSYNEQFF.

This CDR3 reads CASSYLPTQETQYF. The DNA for the CDR3 is TGTGCCAGCAGTTACCTCCCTACTCAAGAGACCCAGTACTTC. V gene TRBV6-5 combines with J gene TRBJ2-5; D unclear. Trimming pared 2 bases from V and 2 bases from J, leaving 9 bases between. Germline V gene sequence: CDR1 MNHEY, CDR2 SVGAGI. The CDR3 loop spans 14 amino acids.

This clone was counted a single time. V is TRBV2 and J is TRBJ1-2; 9 bases fit TRBD1. With V trimmed by 2 bases and J by 0 bases, 1 base remained unmatched. The germline CDR1 and CDR2 sequences are SNHLY and FYNNEI. The CDR3 covers 15 residues. Here the CDR3 reads CASSERTGANYGYTF. The CDR3 DNA sequence: TGTGCCAGCAGTGAACGGACAGGGGCTAACTATGGCTACACCTTC. Full variable domain (rest looked up from reference TRBV2 and TRBJ1-2): EPEVTQTPSHQVTQMGQEVILRCVPISNHLYFYWYRQILGQKVEFLVSFYNNEISEKSEIFDDQFSVERPDGSNFTLKIRSTKLEDSAMYFCASSERTGANYGYTFGSGTRLTVV.

The V gene is TRBV24-1, the J gene TRBJ2-1; 8 bases fit TRBD1. Germline-derived CDR1 and CDR2 are KGHDR and SFDVKD. This CDR3 comprises 15 residues. V shed 4 bases and J 8 bases; nucleotides not matched to a gene: 9. The CDR3 spells CATSDWTGTYDEQFF. The CDR3 nucleotides read TGTGCCACCAGTGACTGGACAGGGACGTATGATGAGCAGTTCTTC.

This clone was picked up many times. This chain connects TRBV6-5 to TRBJ1-5; TRBD1 matches at 8 bases. V gave up 6 bases and J gave up 6 bases; unmatched junction bases: 10. The CDR3 length is 15 residues. Germline-derived CDR1 and CDR2 are MNHEY and SVGAGI. In DNA, the CDR3 is TGTGCCAGCAGGACCGGGACAGGTCATTTTCAGCCCCAGCATTTT. Translation: CASRTGTGHFQPQHF.

The V call is TRBV3-1 (or the pseudogene TRBV3-2), the J call TRBJ1-1, with 9 bases fitting TRBD1. This CDR3 is 12 amino acids long. V was clipped by 4 bases and J by 13 bases; unmatched bases: 7. Germline V lookup: CDR1 LGHDT, CDR2 YNNKEL (reference sequence). The CDR3, as DNA: TGTGCCAGCAGCCTAACAGGGGGCAGGGGTTTCTTT. The encoded protein is CASSLTGGRGFF.

This chain connects TRBV3-1 (or the pseudogene TRBV3-2) to TRBJ1-1, with D hard to call. The CDR3 spans 14 residues. CDR1 and CDR2 (germline): LGHDT, YNNKEL (reference sequence). The V and J ends lost 2 bases and 6 bases respectively, with 13 bases between them. The CDR3 spells CASSQRSSYAEAFF. DNA of the CDR3: TGTGCCAGCAGCCAAAGGAGCTCTTATGCTGAAGCTTTCTTT.

The CDR3 nucleotides are TGTGCCAGCAGTGACTTTTTAACGGTTGATAGCAATCAGCCCCAGCATTTT. It translates to CASSDFLTVDSNQPQHF. V gene TRBV6-1 combines with J gene TRBJ1-5; D not resolved. Germline V CDR1 and CDR2: MNHNS, SASEGT. V lost 3 bases and J lost 0, with 15 bases in between. The CDR3 is 17 residues long.